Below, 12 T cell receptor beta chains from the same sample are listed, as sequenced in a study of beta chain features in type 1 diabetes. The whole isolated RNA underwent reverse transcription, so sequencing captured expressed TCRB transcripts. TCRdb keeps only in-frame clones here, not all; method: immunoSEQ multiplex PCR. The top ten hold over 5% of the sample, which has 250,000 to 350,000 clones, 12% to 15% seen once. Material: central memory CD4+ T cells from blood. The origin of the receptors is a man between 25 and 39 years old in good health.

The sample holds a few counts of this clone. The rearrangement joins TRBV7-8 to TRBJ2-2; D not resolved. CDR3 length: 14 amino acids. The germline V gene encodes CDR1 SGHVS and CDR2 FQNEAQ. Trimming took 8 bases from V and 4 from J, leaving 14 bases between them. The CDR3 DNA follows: TGTGCCAGCTCCCATGCGAGCCGCACCGGGGAGCTGTTTTTT. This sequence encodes CASSHASRTGELFF.

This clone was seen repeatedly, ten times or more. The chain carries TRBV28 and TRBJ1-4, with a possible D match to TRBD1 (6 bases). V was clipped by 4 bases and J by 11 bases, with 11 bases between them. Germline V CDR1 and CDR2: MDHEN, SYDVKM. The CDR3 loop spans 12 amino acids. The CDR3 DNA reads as TGTGCCAGCAGTTACTCTCAGGGGAAACTGTTTTTT. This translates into CASSYSQGKLFF.

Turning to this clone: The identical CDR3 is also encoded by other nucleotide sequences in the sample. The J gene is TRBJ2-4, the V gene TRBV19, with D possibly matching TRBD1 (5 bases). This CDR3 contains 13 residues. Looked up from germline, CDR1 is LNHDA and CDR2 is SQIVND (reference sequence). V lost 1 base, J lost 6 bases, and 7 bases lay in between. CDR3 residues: CASSIGGRNIQYF. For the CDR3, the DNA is TGTGCCAGTAGTATAGGGGGCAGAAACATTCAGTACTTC.

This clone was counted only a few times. CDR3 amino acids: CASRTSVSMNYEQYF. The CDR3 nucleotides read TGTGCCAGCCGGACTAGCGTTTCTATGAACTACGAGCAGTACTTC. The V gene is TRBV27, the J gene TRBJ2-7; TRBD2 matches at 9 bases. The V gene end was trimmed by 8 bases and the J gene end by 3 bases; junction bases not matched to a gene: 11. The length of the CDR3 is 15 residues. CDR1 MNHEY and CDR2 SMNVEV come from the germline V gene (reference sequence).

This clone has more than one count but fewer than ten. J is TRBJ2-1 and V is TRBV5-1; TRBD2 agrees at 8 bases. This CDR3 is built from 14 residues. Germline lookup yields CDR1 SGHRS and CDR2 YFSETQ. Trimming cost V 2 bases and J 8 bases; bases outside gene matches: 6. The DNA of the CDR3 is TGCGCCAGCAGCTTTAGGACTAGCCTCGATGAGCAGTTCTTC. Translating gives CASSFRTSLDEQFF.

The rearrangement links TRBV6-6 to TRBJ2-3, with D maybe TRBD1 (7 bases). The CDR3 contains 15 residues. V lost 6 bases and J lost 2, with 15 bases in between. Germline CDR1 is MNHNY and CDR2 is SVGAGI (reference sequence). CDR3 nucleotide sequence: TGTGCCAGCAGGTTGCAGGGGGGCCTCACAGATACGCAGTATTTT. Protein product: CASRLQGGLTDTQYF.

CDR3 sequence (DNA): TGTGCCAGCAGCCAGTTCAGCAATCAGCCCCAGCATTTT. It yields the protein CASSQFSNQPQHF. This chain connects TRBV4-2 to TRBJ1-5; D unclear. CDR1 and CDR2 (germline): LGHNA, YNFKEQ. This CDR3 is 13 amino acids long. V was shortened by 3 bases and J by 1 base, with 4 bases between the two germline ends.

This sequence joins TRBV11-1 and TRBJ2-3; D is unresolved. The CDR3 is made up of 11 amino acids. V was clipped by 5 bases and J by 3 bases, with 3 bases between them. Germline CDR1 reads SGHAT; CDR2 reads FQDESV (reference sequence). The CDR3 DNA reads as TGTGCCAGCAGCCGGACAGATACGCAGTATTTT. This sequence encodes CASSRTDTQYF.

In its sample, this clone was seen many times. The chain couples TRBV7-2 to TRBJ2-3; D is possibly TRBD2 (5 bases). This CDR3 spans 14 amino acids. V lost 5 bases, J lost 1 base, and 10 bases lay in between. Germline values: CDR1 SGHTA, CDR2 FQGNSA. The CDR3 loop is CASSLSEGTDTQYF. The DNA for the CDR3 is TGTGCCAGCAGCCTTAGCGAGGGCACAGATACGCAGTATTTT.

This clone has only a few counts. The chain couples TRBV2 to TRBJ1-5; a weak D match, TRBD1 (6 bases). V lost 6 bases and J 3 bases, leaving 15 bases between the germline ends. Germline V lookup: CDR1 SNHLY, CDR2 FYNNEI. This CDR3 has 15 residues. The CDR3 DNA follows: TGTGCCAGCAGCGAGGACAGAATCAACAATCAGCCCCAGCATTTT. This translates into CASSEDRINNQPQHF.

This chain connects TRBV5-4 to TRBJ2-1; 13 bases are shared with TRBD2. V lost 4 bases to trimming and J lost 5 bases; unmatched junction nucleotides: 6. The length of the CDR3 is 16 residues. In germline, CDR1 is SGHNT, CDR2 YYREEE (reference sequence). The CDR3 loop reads CASSPRTSGSHNEQFF. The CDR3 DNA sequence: TGTGCCAGCAGCCCCCGGACTAGCGGGAGCCACAATGAGCAGTTCTTC.

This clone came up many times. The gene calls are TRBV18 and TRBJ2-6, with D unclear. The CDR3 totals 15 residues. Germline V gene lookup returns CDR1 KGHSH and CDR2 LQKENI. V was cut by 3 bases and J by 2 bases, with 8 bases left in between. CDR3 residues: CASSPPRAGANVLTF. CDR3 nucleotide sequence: TGTGCCAGCTCACCCCCCCGGGCTGGGGCCAACGTCCTGACTTTC.